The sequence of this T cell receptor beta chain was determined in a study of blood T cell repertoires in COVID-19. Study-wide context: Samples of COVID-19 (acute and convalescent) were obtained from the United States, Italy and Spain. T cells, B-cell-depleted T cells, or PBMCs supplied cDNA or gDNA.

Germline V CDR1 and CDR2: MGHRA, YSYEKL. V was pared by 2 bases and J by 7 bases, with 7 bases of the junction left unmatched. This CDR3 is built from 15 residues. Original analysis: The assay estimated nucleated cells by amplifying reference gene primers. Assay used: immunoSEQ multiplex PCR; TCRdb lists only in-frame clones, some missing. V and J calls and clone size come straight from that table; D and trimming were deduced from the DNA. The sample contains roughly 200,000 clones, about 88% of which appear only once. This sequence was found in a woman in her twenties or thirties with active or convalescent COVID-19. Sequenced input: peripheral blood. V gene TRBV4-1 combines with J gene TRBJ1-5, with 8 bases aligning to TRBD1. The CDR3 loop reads CASSQRTGNKQPQHF. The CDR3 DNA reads TGCGCCAGCAGCCAAAGGACAGGGAACAAACAGCCCCAGCATTTT.